This entry describes one TCR beta chain. V was clipped by 0 bases and J by 1 base, with 18 bases between them. Germline V gives CDR1 GTSNPN, CDR2 SVGIG (reference sequence). The CDR3 sequence is 17 residues long. The data originate from a study of control samples from healthy donors and cancer patients. The table came from immunoSEQ multiplex PCR; TCRdb's copy has only in-frame clones and leaves some out. The data contain more than 50,000 clones, 90% of them singletons. Sequencing was carried out using PBMCs. The chain is built from TRBV30 and TRBJ1-1; a weak D match, TRBD1 (6 bases). The sequence was collected from a woman in her fifties or sixties with colorectal cancer. DNA for the CDR3: TGTGCCTGGAGTGTAGCCAGGACAGAAGCCTGGAACACTGAAGCTTTCTTT. Its translation: CAWSVARTEAWNTEAFF.